This T cell receptor beta chain was obtained from a study of PD-L1 blockade in urothelial cancer. Background on the study: The study started patients on atezolizumab around 2014, giving 1,200 mg intravenously every 3 weeks. Counts from blood samples showed a median of 141,255 T cells. Once treatment had started, blood was analyzed at 3 weeks (second dose) and again at 6 weeks. Study-level results: TCR clonality was measured in pretreatment peripheral blood. Clonality below the median predicted better survival.

About this clone itself: Its matching antigen is unknown.

Trimming pared 5 bases from V and 7 bases from J, leaving 12 bases between. Germline V lookup: CDR1 SGHTA, CDR2 FQGTGA. This CDR3 region has 13 residues. Method: immunoSEQ multiplex PCR; TCRdb's copy keeps in-frame clones and lacks some. The sample shows around 68,000 clones, 70% to 90% of them seen only once. Described time point: pretreatment peripheral blood. The TCR sequence derives from a man between 65 and 85 years old with urothelial cancer. V is TRBV7-3 and J is TRBJ1-5; no firm D call. The sample was PBMCs, taken around atezolizumab (anti-PD-L1) treatment. The DNA of the CDR3 is TGTGCCAGCAGCCACACCTCAGGCCAGCCCCAGCATTTT. This codes for CASSHTSGQPQHF.